Each of the 8 T cell receptor beta chains below was sequenced from the same sample in a study of CD8 T cells in ankylosing spondylitis. Using its own MiXCR run on the 5' RACE reads, TCRdb lists one record per CDR3 protein. The sample records about 220,000 distinct CDR3 sequences, 25% to 30% being singletons. Sequencing was performed on blood, either unsorted or a sorted T cell fraction (not recorded which). The receptor source for this set is a male donor with ankylosing spondylitis or in good health (not recorded which).

This clonotype was observed a handful of times. The V gene is TRBV20-1, the J gene TRBJ1-2, with D maybe TRBD1 (5 bases). From germline, CDR1 is DFQATT and CDR2 SNEGSKA (reference sequence). The CDR3 consists of 12 residues. The V end lost 6 bases, the J end lost 7 bases, and 15 bases lay between the germline ends. The CDR3, as DNA: TGCAGTGCCGTCCCCCCGGGGCGTGGCTACACCTTC. It encodes CSAVPPGRGYTF.

A few counts support this clonotype. This chain links TRBV20-1 with TRBJ1-2; D ambiguous. This CDR3 comprises 11 residues. The germline V gene encodes CDR1 DFQATT and CDR2 SNEGSKA (reference sequence). V was trimmed by 0 bases and J by 8 bases, leaving 7 bases between them. CDR3 coding DNA: TGCAGTGCTAGAGACCTGGTCGGCTACACCTTC. It specifies CSARDLVGYTF.

This clonotype was observed many times. The CDR3 region has the DNA TGTGCCAGCAGCCAAGAGGTAGCTTCCTACAATGAGCAGTTCTTC. It specifies CASSQEVASYNEQFF. The chain combines TRBV4-2 with TRBJ2-1; D is ambiguous. The germline V gene has CDR1 LGHNA and CDR2 YNFKEQ. Trimming pared 0 bases from V and 1 base from J, leaving 7 bases between. The CDR3 has 15 amino acids.

This clonotype was seen many times. This rearrangement joins TRBV6-6 to TRBJ2-7; D unresolved. CDR3 length equals 13 residues. From germline, CDR1 is MNHNY and CDR2 SVGAGI (reference sequence). The V gene lost 7 bases and the J gene lost 4 bases, with 14 bases spanning the gap. The CDR3 DNA reads TGTGCCAGCATCGACCAACGGAAGTACGAGCAGTACTTC. This translates into CASIDQRKYEQYF.

The table lists this clonotype with a few counts. This chain joins TRBV29-1 and TRBJ2-3; perhaps TRBD2 as D (5 bases). This CDR3 contains 14 residues. Trimming cost V 4 bases and J 0 bases, with 11 bases left between them. Per germline, CDR1 SQVTM and CDR2 ANQGSEA. CDR3 DNA: TGCAGCGTTGGGGCGGGCGGAAGCACAGATACGCAGTATTTT. Translation: CSVGAGGSTDTQYF.

A remark on this clonotype: One junction end does not reproduce the germline sequence, and a read error may be involved. The chain links TRBV20-1 to TRBJ1-4; no reliable D call. This CDR3 region has 11 residues. Germline V gene lookup returns CDR1 DFQATT and CDR2 SNEGSKA (reference sequence). DNA for the CDR3: TGCAGTGCAAGAGGAAATGAAAAACTGTTTTTT. Protein sequence: CSARGNEKLFF.

This clonotype was seen many times. This chain links TRBV25-1 with TRBJ2-5; tentative D call: TRBD1 (6 bases). The CDR3 is made up of 15 amino acids. The germline CDR1 and CDR2 sequences are MGHDK and SYGVNS. Trimming removed 3 bases at V and 4 bases at J, with 15 bases between. CDR3 DNA: TGTGCCAGCAGTGACAAGTACAGGGCGACAGAGACCCAGTACTTC. It encodes CASSDKYRATETQYF.

The sample holds many counts of this clonotype. The chain is built from TRBV15 and TRBJ2-5; 9 bases align to TRBD2. V lost 8 bases and J lost 5; bases outside the gene matches: 18. CDR1 LNHNV and CDR2 YYDKDF come from the germline V gene (reference sequence). The CDR3 has 17 residues. CDR3 loop: CATRDTGRAGGMETQYF. The CDR3 region has the DNA TGTGCCACCCGAGATACAGGGAGAGCGGGAGGTATGGAGACCCAGTACTTC.